One sample yielded the 5 T cell receptor beta chains listed below, sequenced in a study of blood T cell repertoires in COVID-19 (dated by TCRdb to 2018 to 2021). Library preparation used the immunoSEQ multiplex PCR assay. Here the immuneACCESS table is served through TCRdb, limited to in-frame sequences with V and J called. Missing clones are a known gap in these copies; in checked studies unresolved V genes cover under half, and the rest lacks a known reason. This sample comprises under 250,000 clones, 81% of them detected only once. The top ten clones comprise roughly 7.9% of the sample. Sequencing was performed on peripheral blood. The receptor set was obtained from a woman aged 80 or over with acute or convalescent COVID-19.

The chain uses TRBV27 and TRBJ2-1, with unresolved D. Germline loops: CDR1 MNHEY, CDR2 SMNVEV (reference sequence). Trimming pared 6 bases from V and 12 bases from J, leaving 12 bases between. The CDR3 loop spans 11 amino acids. CDR3 sequence reads: CASRYASRQFF. DNA of the CDR3: TGTGCCAGCAGATATGCAAGCCGGCAGTTCTTC.

The chain recombines TRBV2 with TRBJ2-1; TRBD1 agrees at 9 bases. Germline V lookup: CDR1 SNHLY, CDR2 FYNNEI. The CDR3 loop spans 13 amino acids. J was trimmed by 13 bases and V by 6 bases; bases with no gene match: 10. CDR3 sequence reads: CASSEGQGLIQFF. The CDR3 bases are TGTGCCAGCAGCGAGGGACAGGGATTGATCCAGTTCTTC.

The chain combines TRBV28 with TRBJ1-2; D may be TRBD1 (6 bases). In germline, CDR1 is MDHEN, CDR2 SYDVKM. The CDR3 runs to 14 residues. The V end lost 3 bases, the J end lost 7 bases, and 15 bases lay between the germline ends. The CDR3 sequence is CASSFEQGRSGYTF. CDR3 in DNA: TGTGCCAGCAGTTTTGAACAGGGCCGATCTGGCTACACCTTC.

The rearrangement uses TRBV6-4 and TRBJ2-1; 7 bases match TRBD1. The V gene end was trimmed by 4 bases and the J gene end by 4 bases; junction bases not matched to a gene: 7. This CDR3 has 15 residues. From germline, CDR1 is MRHNA and CDR2 SNTAGT. CDR3: CASSALRDSYNEQFF. The CDR3 bases are TGTGCCAGCAGTGCACTCCGGGACAGTTACAATGAGCAGTTCTTC.

The chain combines TRBV23-1 with TRBJ2-7; 8 positions match TRBD1. TRBV23-1 is marked as an open reading frame, function uncertain. Unmatched junction bases numbered 18, after V lost 0 bases and J lost 5 bases. The CDR3 is 19 residues long. In DNA, the CDR3 is TGCGCCAGCAGTCAATCGGATTGGGTCAGGGGGCCCTCCGGGGACGAGCAGTACTTC. It encodes CASSQSDWVRGPSGDEQYF.